This T cell receptor (beta chain) was retrieved from a study of blood T cells in healthy people across ages. Study outcomes and limitations: PBMCs went unsorted, and a conclusive naive versus antigen-experienced comparison was therefore prevented.

Germline assignment: CDR1 ENHRY and CDR2 SYGVKD. The CDR3 extends over 13 amino acids. The V end lost 2 bases, the J end lost 3 bases, and 8 bases lay between the germline ends. As regards this clonotype: Its specificity is unknown.

Together with a sample-barcoded 5' primer, a J-beta primer mix was included in a second PCR lasting 7 to 11 cycles. Using its own MiXCR run on the 5' RACE reads, TCRdb lists one record per CDR3 protein. The sample yields fewer than 2,000,000 distinct CDR3 sequences, about two fifths seen once. This TCR was recovered from a human donor in good health. Sequenced sample: blood. The rearrangement links TRBV10-3 to TRBJ2-7; D is unresolved. The CDR3 here is CAISETADYEQYF. The CDR3, as DNA: TGTGCCATCAGTGAGACGGCAGACTACGAGCAGTACTTC.